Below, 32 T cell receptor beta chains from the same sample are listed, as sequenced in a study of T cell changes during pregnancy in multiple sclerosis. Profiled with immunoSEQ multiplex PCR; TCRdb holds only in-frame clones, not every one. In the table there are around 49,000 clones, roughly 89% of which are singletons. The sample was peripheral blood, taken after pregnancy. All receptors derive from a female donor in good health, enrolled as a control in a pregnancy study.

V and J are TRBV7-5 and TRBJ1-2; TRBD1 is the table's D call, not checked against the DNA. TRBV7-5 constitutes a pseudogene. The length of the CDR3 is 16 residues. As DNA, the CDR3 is TGTGCCAGAAGCTTAGCGCAGGGCGAAGCTAACTATGGCTACACCTTC. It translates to CARSLAQGEANYGYTF.

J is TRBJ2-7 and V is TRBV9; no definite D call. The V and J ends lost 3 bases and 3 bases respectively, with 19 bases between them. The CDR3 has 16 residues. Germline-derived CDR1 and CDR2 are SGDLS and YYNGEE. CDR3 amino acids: CASSAGKTRSGYEQYF. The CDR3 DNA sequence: TGTGCCAGCAGCGCAGGAAAGACAAGGTCTGGCTACGAGCAGTACTTC.

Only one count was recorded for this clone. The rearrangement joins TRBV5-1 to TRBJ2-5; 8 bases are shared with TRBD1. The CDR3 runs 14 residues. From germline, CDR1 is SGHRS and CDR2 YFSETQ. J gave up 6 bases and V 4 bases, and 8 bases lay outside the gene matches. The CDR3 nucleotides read TGCGCCAGCAGCGCGCCAGGGGGCGGGAAGACCCAGTACTTC. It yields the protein CASSAPGGGKTQYF.

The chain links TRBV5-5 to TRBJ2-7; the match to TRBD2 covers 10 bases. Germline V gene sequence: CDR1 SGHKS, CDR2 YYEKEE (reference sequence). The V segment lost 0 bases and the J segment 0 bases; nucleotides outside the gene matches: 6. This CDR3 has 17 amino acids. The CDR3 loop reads CASSLAQLAGTSYEQYF. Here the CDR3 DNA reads TGTGCCAGCAGCTTGGCCCAACTAGCGGGGACCTCCTACGAGCAGTACTTC.

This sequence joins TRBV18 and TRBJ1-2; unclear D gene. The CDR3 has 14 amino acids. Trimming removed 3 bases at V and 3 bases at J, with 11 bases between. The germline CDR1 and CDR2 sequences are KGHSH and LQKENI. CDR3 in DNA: TGTGCCAGCTCACCCAACATTCAGGACTATGGCTACACCTTC. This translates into CASSPNIQDYGYTF.

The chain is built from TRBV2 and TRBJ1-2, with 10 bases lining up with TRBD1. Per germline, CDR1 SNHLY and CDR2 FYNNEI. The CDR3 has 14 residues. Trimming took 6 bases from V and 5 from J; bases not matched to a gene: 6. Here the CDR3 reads CASRRDRGQYGYTF. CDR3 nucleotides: TGTGCCAGCAGAAGAGACAGGGGGCAATATGGCTACACCTTC.

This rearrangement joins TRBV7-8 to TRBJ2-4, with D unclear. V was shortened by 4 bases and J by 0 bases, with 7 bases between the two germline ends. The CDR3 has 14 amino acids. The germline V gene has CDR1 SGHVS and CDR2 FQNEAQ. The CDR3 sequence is CASSSLVAKNIQYF. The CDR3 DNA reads TGTGCCAGCAGCTCCCTAGTAGCCAAAAACATTCAGTACTTC.

The chain's CDR3 is CASSVGVHGYTF. In nucleotides, the CDR3 is TGTGCCAGCAGTGTCGGGGTACATGGCTACACCTTC. This chain connects TRBV25-1 to TRBJ1-2; D call uncertain. Germline loops: CDR1 MGHDK, CDR2 SYGVNS. The CDR3 is made up of 12 amino acids. The V end was cut by 4 bases, the J end by 6 bases, with 9 bases between.

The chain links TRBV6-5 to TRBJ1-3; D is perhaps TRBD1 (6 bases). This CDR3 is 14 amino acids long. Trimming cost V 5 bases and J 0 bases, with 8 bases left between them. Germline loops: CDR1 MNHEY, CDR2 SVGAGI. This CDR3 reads CASSRDISGNTIYF. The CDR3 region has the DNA TGTGCCAGCAGTAGGGACATCTCTGGAAACACCATATATTTT.

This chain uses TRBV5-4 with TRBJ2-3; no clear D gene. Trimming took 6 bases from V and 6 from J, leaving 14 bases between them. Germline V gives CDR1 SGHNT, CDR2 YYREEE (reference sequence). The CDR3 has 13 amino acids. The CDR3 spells CASTLPSMDTQYF. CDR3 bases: TGTGCCAGCACCCTCCCGAGCATGGATACGCAGTATTTT.

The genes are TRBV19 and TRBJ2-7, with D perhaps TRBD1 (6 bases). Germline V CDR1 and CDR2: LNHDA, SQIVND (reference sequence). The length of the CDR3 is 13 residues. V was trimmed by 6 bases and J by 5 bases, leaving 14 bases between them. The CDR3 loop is CASRGRGHDEQYF. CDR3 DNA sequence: TGTGCCAGTAGGGGCAGGGGTCATGACGAGCAGTACTTC. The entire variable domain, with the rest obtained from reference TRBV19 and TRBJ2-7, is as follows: DGGITQSPKYLFRKEGQNVTLSCEQNLNHDAMYWYRQDPGQGLRLIYYSQIVNDFQKGDIAEGYSVSREKKESFPLTVTSAQKNPTAFYLCASRGRGHDEQYFGPGTRLTVT.

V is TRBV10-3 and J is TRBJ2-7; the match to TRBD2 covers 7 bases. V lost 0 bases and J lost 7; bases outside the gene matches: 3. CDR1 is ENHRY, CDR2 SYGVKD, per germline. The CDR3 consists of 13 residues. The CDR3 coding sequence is TGTGCCATCAGTGAGTCACGGGGAGGGGAGCAGTACTTC. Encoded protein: CAISESRGGEQYF.

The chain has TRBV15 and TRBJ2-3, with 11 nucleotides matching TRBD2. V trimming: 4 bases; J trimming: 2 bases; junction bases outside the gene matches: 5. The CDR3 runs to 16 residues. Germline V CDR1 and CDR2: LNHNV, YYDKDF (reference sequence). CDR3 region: CATSKLAGALTDTQYF. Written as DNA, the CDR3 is TGTGCCACCAGCAAACTAGCGGGGGCTCTCACAGATACGCAGTATTTT.

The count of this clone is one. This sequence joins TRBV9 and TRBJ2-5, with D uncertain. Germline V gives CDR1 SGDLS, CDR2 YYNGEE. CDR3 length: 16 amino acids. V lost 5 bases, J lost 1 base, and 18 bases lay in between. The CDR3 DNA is TGTGCCAGCAGTGCCCCCTCTGGGCAGTTCCAAGAGACCCAGTACTTC. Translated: CASSAPSGQFQETQYF. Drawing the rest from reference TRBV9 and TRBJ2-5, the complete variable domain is DSGVTQTPKHLITATGQRVTLRCSPRSGDLSVYWYQQSLDQGLQFLIQYYNGEERAKGNILERFSAQQFPDLHSELNLSSLELGDSALYFCASSAPSGQFQETQYFGPGTRLLVL.

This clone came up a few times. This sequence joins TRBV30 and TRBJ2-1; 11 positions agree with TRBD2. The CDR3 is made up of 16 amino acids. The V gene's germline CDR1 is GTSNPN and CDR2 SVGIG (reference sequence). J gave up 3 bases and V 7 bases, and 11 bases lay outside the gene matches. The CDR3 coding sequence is TGTGCCTACACTCTTATAGCGGGGGGGTTCTACAATGAGCAGTTCTTC. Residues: CAYTLIAGGFYNEQFF.

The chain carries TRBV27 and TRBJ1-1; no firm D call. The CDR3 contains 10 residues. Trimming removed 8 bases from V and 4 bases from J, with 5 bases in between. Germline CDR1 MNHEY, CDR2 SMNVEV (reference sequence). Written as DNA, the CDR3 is TGTGCCAGCGGCCGCACTGAAGCTTTCTTT. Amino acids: CASGRTEAFF.

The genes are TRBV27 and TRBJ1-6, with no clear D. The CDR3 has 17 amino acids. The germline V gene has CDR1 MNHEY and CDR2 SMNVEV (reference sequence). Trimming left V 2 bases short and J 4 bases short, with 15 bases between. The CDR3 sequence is CASSLGRERPYNSPLHF. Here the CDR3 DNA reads TGTGCCAGCAGTTTAGGGAGGGAGCGGCCGTATAATTCACCCCTCCACTTT.

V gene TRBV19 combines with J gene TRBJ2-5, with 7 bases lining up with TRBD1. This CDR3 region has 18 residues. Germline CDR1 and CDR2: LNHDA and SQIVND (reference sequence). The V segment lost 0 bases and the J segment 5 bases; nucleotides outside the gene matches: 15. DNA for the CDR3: TGTGCCAGTAGTATAGATCACAGGGGCTATACAATGGTCGAGACCCAGTACTTC. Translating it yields CASSIDHRGYTMVETQYF.

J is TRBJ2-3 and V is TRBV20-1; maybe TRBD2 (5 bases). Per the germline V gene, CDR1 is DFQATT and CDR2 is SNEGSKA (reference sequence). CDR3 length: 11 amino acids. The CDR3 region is CSPGGTDTQYF. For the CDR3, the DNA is TGCAGCCCCGGGGGCACAGATACGCAGTATTTT.

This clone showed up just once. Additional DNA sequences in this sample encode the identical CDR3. The CDR3 DNA reads TGTGCCAGCAGCGAATCGAGCGGGGGAACCTACGAGCAGTACTTC. Protein product: CASSESSGGTYEQYF. The rearrangement links TRBV2 to TRBJ2-7; 8 bases are a match to TRBD2. Germline-derived CDR1 and CDR2 are SNHLY and FYNNEI. The V segment lost 6 bases and the J segment 2 bases; nucleotides outside the gene matches: 9. The CDR3 runs to 15 residues.

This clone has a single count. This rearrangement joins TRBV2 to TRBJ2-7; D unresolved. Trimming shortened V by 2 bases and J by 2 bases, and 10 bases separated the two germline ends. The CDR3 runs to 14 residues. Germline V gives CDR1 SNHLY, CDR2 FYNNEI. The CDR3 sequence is CASSERQATYEQYF. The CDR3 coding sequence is TGTGCCAGCAGTGAACGCCAGGCTACCTACGAGCAGTACTTC. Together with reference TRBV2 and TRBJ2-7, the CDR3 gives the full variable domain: EPEVTQTPSHQVTQMGQEVILRCVPISNHLYFYWYRQILGQKVEFLVSFYNNEISEKSEIFDDQFSVERPDGSNFTLKIRSTKLEDSAMYFCASSERQATYEQYFGPGTRLTVT.

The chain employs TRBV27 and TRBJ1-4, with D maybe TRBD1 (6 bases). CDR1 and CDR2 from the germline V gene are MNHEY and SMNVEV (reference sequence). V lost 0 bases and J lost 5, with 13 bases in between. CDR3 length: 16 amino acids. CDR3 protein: CASSLSGDTPNEKLFF. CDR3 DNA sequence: TGTGCCAGCAGTTTATCCGGGGACACGCCGAATGAAAAACTGTTTTTT.

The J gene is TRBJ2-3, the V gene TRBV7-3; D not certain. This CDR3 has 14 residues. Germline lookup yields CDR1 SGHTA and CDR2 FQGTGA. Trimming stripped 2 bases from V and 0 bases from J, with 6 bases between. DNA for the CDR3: TGTGCCAGCAGCTTAGCAGTAAGCACAGATACGCAGTATTTT. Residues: CASSLAVSTDTQYF. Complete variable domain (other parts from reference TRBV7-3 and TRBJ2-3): GAGVSQTPSNKVTEKGKYVELRCDPISGHTALYWYRQSLGQGPEFLIYFQGTGAADDSGLPNDRFFAVRPEGSVSTLKIQRTERGDSAVYLCASSLAVSTDTQYFGPGTRLTVL.

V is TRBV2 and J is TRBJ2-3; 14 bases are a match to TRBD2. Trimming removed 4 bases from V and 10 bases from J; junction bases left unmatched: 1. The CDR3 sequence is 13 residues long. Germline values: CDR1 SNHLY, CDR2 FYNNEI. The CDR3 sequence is CASSGTSGRSQYF. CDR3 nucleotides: TGTGCCAGCAGTGGGACTAGCGGGAGGTCGCAGTATTTT. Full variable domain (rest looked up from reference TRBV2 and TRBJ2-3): EPEVTQTPSHQVTQMGQEVILRCVPISNHLYFYWYRQILGQKVEFLVSFYNNEISEKSEIFDDQFSVERPDGSNFTLKIRSTKLEDSAMYFCASSGTSGRSQYFGPGTRLTVL.

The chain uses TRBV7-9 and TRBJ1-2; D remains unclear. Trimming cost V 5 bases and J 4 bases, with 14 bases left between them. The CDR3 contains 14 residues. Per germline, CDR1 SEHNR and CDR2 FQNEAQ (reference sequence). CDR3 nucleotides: TGTGCCAGCAGCCACTCCGGCCAGGTCTATGGCTACACCTTC. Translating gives CASSHSGQVYGYTF.

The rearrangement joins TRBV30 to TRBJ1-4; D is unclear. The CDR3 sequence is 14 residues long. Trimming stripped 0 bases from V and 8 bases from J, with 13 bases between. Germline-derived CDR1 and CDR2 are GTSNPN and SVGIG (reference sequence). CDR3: CAWSVHSPGEKLFF. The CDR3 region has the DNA TGTGCCTGGAGTGTACACAGTCCGGGAGAAAAACTGTTTTTT.

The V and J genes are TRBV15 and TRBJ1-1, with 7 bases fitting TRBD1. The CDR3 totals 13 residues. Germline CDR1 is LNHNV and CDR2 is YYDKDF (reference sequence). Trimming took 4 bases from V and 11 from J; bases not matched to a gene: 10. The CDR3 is CATSTRQGFRAFF. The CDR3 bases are TGTGCCACCAGCACCAGACAGGGATTCCGGGCTTTCTTT.

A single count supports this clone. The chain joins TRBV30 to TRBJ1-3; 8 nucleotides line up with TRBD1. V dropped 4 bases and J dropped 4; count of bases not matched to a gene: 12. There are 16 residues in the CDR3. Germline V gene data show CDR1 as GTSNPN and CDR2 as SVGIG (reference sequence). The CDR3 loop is CAWNQGALLHGNTIYF. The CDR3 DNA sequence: TGTGCCTGGAACCAGGGGGCTTTACTCCACGGAAACACCATATATTTT.

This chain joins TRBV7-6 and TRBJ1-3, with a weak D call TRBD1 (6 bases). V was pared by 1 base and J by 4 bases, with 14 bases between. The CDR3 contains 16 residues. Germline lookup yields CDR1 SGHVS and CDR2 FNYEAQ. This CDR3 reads CASSLVSGHSGNTIYF. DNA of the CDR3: TGTGCCAGCAGCTTAGTCTCGGGACACTCCGGAAACACCATATATTTT.

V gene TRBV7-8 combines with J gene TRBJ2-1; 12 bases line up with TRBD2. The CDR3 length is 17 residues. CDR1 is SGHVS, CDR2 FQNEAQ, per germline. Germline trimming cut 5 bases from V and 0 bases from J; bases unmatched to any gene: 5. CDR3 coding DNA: TGTGCCAGCAGCCTCACTAGCGGGGGGATCTCCTACAATGAGCAGTTCTTC. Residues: CASSLTSGGISYNEQFF. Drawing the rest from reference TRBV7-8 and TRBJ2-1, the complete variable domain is GAGVSQSPRYKVAKRGQDVALRCDPISGHVSLFWYQQALGQGPEFLTYFQNEAQLDKSGLPSDRFFAERPEGSVSTLKIQRTQQEDSAVYLCASSLTSGGISYNEQFFGPGTRLTVL.

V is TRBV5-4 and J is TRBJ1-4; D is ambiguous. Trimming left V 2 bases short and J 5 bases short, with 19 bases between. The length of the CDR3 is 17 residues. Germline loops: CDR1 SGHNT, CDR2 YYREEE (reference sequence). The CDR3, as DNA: TGTGCCAGCAGCTTTCGAAGCGGTCGTGGGCCGAATGAAAAACTGTTTTTT. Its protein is CASSFRSGRGPNEKLFF.

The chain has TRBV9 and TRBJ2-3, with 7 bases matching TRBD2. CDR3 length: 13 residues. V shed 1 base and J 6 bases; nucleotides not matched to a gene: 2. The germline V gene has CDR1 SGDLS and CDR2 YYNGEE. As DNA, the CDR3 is TGTGCCAGCAGCGTAACTAGCGTTGATACGCAGTATTTT. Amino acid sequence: CASSVTSVDTQYF.